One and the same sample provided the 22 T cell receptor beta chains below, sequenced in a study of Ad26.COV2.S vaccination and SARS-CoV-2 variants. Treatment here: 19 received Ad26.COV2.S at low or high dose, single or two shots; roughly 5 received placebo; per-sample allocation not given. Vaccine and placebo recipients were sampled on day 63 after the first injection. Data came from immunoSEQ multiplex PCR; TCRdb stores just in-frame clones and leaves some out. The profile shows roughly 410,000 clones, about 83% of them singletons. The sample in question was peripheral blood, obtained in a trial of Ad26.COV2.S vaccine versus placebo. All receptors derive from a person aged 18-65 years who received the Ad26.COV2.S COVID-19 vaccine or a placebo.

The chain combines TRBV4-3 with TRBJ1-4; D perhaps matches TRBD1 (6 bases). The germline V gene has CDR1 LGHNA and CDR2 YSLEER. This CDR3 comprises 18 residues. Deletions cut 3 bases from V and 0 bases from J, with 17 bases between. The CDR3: CASSQTPWTEATNEKLFF. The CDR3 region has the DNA TGCGCCAGCAGCCAGACCCCGTGGACAGAAGCAACTAATGAAAAACTGTTTTTT.

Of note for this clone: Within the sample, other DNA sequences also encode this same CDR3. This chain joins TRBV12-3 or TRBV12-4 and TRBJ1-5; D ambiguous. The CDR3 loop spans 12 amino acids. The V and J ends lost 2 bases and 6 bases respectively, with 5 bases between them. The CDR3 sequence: CASSLIGQPQHF. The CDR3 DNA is TGTGCCAGCAGTTTAATCGGTCAGCCCCAGCATTTT.

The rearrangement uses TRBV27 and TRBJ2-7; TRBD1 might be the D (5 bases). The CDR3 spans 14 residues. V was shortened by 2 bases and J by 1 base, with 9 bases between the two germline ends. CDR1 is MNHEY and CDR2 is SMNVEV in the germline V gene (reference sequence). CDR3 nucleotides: TGTGCCAGCAGTTTACACAGGCTTTCCTACGAGCAGTACTTC. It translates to CASSLHRLSYEQYF.

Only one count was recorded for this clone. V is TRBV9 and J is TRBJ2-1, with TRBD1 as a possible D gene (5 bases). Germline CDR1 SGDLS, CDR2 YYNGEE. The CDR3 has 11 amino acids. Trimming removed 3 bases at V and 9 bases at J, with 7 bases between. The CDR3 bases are TGTGCCAGCAGCGAGGGGTTTGAGCAGTTCTTC. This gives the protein CASSEGFEQFF.

CDR3 nucleotides: TGTGCCAGCAGTCCATGGGAGCCAAATGGGGGCTACACCTTC. This gives the protein CASSPWEPNGGYTF. This chain connects TRBV9 to TRBJ1-2; D gene ambiguous. V dropped 5 bases and J dropped 8 bases, with 19 bases sitting between them. The CDR3 has 14 residues. Germline CDR1 and CDR2: SGDLS and YYNGEE.

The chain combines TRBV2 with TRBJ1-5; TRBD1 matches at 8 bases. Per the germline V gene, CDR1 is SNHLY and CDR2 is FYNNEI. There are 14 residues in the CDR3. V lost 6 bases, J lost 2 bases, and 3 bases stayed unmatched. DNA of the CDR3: TGTGCCAGCAGGGGACAGGCGCGCAATCAGCCCCAGCATTTT. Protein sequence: CASRGQARNQPQHF. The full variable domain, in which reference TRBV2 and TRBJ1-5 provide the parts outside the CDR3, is EPEVTQTPSHQVTQMGQEVILRCVPISNHLYFYWYRQILGQKVEFLVSFYNNEISEKSEIFDDQFSVERPDGSNFTLKIRSTKLEDSAMYFCASRGQARNQPQHFGDGTRLSIL.

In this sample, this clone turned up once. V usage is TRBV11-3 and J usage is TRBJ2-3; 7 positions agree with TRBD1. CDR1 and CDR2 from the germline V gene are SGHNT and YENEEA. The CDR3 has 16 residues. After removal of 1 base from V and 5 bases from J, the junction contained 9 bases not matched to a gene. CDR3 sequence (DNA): TGTGCCAGCAGCTTAGCAGGCAGGGGGTCGGAAGATACGCAGTATTTT. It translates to CASSLAGRGSEDTQYF.

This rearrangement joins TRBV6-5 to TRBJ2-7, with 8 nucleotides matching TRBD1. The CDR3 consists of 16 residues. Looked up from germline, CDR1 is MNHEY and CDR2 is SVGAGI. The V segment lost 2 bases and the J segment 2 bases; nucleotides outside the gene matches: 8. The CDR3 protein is CASSYRQGFIPYEQYF. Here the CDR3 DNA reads TGTGCCAGCAGTTACCGACAGGGGTTTATTCCCTACGAGCAGTACTTC.

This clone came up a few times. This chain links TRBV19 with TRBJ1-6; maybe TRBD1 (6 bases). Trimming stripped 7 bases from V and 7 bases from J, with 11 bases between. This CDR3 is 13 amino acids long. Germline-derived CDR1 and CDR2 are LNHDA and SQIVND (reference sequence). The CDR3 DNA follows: TGTGCCAGTAAGGGACATTGGAATTCACCCCTCCACTTT. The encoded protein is CASKGHWNSPLHF.

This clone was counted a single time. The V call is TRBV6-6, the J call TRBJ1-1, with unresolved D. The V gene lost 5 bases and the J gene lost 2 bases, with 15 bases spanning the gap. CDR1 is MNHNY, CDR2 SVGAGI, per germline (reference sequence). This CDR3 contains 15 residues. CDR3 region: CASSPSLVSNTEAFF. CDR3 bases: TGTGCCAGCAGTCCCTCCCTAGTCAGCAACACTGAAGCTTTCTTT.

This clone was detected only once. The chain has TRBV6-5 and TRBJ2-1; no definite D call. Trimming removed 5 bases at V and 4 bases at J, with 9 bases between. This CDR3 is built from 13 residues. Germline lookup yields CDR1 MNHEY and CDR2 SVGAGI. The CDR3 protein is CASSPGPYNEQFF. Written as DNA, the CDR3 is TGTGCCAGCAGTCCGGGTCCGTACAATGAGCAGTTCTTC.

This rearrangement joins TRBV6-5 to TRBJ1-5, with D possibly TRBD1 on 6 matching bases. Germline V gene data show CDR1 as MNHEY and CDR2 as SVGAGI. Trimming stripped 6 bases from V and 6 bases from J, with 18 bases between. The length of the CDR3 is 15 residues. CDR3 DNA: TGTGCCAGCAGGAGTAACAGGGATTCCATTCAGCCCCAGCATTTT. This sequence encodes CASRSNRDSIQPQHF.

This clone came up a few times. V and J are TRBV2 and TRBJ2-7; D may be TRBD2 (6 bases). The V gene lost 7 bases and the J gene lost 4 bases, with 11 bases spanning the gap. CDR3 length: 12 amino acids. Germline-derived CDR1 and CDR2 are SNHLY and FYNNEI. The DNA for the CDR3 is TGTGCCAGCACTAAGGAGGGTTACGAGCAGTACTTC. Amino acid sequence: CASTKEGYEQYF.

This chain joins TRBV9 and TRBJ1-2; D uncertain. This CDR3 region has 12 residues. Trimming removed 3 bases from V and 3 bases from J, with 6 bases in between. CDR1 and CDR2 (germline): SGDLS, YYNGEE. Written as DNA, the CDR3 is TGTGCCAGCAGCGAAGATTACTATGGCTACACCTTC. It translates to CASSEDYYGYTF.

In DNA, the CDR3 is TGCGCCAGCAGCTTGGAGGGGAATGGAAACACCATATATTTT. This translates into CASSLEGNGNTIYF. The V and J genes are TRBV5-1 and TRBJ1-3, with D maybe TRBD1 (5 bases). V was pared by 0 bases and J by 3 bases, with 7 bases between. This CDR3 has 14 residues. Germline V gene sequence: CDR1 SGHRS, CDR2 YFSETQ.

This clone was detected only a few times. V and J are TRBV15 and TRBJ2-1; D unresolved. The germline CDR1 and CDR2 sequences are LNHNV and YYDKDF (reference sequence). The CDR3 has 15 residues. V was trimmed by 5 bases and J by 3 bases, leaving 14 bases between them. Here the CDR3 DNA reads TGTGCCACCAGCCCAGCTGGCTGGGTCTACAATGAGCAGTTCTTC. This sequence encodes CATSPAGWVYNEQFF.

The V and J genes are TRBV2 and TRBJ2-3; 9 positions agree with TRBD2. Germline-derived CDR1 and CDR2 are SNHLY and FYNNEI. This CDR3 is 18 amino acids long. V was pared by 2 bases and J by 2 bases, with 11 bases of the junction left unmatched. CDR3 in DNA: TGTGCCAGCAGTGAATTCCTGCTTGAGGGACTAGCCACAGATACGCAGTATTTT. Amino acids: CASSEFLLEGLATDTQYF. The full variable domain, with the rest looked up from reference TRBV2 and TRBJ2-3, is EPEVTQTPSHQVTQMGQEVILRCVPISNHLYFYWYRQILGQKVEFLVSFYNNEISEKSEIFDDQFSVERPDGSNFTLKIRSTKLEDSAMYFCASSEFLLEGLATDTQYFGPGTRLTVL.

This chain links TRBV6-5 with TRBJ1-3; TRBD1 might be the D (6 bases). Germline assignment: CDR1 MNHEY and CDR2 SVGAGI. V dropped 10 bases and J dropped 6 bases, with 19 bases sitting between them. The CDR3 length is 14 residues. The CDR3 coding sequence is TGTGCCACCAAGATGTCAGGGGTGGAAAACACCATATATTTT. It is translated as CATKMSGVENTIYF.

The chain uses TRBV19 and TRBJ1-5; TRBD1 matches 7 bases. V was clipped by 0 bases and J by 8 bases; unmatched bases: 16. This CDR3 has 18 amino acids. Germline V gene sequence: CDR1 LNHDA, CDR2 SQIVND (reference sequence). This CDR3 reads CASSIDGRAGQIFEPQHF. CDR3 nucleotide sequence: TGTGCCAGTAGTATAGATGGGAGAGCGGGACAGATTTTTGAGCCCCAGCATTTT.

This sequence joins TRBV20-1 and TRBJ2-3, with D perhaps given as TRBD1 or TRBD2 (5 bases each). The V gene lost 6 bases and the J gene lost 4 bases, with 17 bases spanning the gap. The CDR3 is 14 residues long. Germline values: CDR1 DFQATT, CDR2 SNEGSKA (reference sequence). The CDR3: CSASGKGSADTQYF. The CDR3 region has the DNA TGCAGTGCCAGTGGCAAGGGGAGCGCAGATACGCAGTATTTT.

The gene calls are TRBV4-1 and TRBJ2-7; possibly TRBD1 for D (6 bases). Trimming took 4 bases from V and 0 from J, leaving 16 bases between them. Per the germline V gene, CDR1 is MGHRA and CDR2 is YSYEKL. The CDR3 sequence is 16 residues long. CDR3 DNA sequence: TGCGCCAGCAGCCCTATCGGACAGTCAAGCTCCTACGAGCAGTACTTC. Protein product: CASSPIGQSSSYEQYF.

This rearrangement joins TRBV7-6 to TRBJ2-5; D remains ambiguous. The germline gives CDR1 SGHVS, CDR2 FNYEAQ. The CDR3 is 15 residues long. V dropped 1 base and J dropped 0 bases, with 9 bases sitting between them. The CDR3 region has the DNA TGTGCCAGCAGCTTAGTTCAAGAGTACCAAGAGACCCAGTACTTC. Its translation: CASSLVQEYQETQYF.